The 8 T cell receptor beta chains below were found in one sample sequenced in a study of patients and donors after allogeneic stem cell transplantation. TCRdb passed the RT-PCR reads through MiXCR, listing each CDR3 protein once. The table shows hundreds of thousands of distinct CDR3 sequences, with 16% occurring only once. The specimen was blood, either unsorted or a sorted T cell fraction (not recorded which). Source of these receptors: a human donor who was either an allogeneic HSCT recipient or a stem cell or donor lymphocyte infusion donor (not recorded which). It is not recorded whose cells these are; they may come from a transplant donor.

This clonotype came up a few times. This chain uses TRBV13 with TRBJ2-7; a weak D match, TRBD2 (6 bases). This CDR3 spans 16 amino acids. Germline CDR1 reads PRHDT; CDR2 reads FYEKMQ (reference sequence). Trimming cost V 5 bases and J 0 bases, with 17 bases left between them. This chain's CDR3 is CASSPEGRAFSYEQYF. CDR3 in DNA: TGTGCCAGCAGCCCGGAGGGGAGAGCGTTCTCCTACGAGCAGTACTTC. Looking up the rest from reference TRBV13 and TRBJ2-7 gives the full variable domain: AAGVIQSPRHLIKEKRETATLKCYPIPRHDTVYWYQQGPGQDPQFLISFYEKMQSDKGSIPDRFSAQQFSDYHSELNMSSLELGDSALYFCASSPEGRAFSYEQYFGPGTRLTVT.

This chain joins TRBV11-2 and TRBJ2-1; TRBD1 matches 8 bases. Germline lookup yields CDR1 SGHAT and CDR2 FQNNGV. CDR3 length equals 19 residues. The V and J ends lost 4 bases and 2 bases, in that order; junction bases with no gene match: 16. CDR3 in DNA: TGTGCCAGCAGCTCACCGGGACAGGCCCGCAGTAGGACCTACAATGAGCAGTTCTTC. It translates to CASSSPGQARSRTYNEQFF.

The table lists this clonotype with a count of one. The DNA of the CDR3 is TGTGCCAGCAGTTCAAACGGGAGGGCGTACGAGCAGTACTTC. Its protein product is CASSSNGRAYEQYF. The chain has TRBV12-3 or TRBV12-4 and TRBJ2-7; 8 nucleotides align to TRBD2. V lost 4 bases, J lost 4 bases, and 6 bases stayed unmatched. The CDR3 is 14 amino acids.

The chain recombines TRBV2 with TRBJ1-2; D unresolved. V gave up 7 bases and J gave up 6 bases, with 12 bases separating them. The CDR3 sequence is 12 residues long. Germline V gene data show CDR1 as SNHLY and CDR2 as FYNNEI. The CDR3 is CASTGPAHGYTF. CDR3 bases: TGTGCCAGCACCGGGCCCGCTCATGGCTACACCTTC.

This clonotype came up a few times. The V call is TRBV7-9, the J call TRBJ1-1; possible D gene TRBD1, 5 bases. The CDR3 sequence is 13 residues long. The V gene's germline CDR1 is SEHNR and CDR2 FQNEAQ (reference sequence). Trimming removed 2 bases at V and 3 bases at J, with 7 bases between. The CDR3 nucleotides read TGTGCCAGCAGCTTAAGCAGGGACACTGAAGCTTTCTTT. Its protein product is CASSLSRDTEAFF.

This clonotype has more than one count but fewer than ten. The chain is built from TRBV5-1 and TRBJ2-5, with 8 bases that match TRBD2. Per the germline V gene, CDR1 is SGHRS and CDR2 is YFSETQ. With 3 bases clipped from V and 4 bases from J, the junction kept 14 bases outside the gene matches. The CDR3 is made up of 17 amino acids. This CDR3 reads CASSSGWTGLVRETQYF. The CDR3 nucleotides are TGCGCCAGCAGCTCGGGATGGACGGGACTAGTTCGAGAGACCCAGTACTTC.

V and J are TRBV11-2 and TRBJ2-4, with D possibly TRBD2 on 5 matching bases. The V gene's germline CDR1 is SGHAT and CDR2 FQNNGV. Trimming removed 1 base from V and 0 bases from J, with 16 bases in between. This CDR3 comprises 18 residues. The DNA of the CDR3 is TGTGCCAGCAGCTTAGGTCTAGCCGCGACCCTAGCCAAAAACATTCAGTACTTC. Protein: CASSLGLAATLAKNIQYF.

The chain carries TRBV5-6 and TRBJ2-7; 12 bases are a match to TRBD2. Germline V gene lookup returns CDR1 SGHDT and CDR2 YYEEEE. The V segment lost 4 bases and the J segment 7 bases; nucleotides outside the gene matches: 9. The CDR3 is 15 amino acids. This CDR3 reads CASSHSSGRASEQYF. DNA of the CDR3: TGTGCCAGCAGCCACTCTAGCGGGAGGGCCAGTGAGCAGTACTTC.